The 10 T cell receptor beta chains listed next were all sequenced from one sample in a study of blood T cells in healthy people across ages. Then a second PCR, running roughly 7 to 11 cycles, was carried out with a sample-barcoded 5' primer and a J-beta primer mix. TCRdb reprocessed the 5' RACE reads via MiXCR and lists one record per CDR3 protein. The repertoire holds 720,000 or so distinct CDR3 sequences, with roughly 43% as singletons. The specimen was blood. All receptors come from an elderly man in good health.

This clonotype has only a few counts. The chain links TRBV5-6 to TRBJ2-3; 12 bases are shared with TRBD2. This CDR3 has 16 amino acids. The germline CDR1 and CDR2 sequences are SGHDT and YYEEEE. With 4 bases clipped from V and 2 bases from J, the junction kept 5 bases outside the gene matches. DNA for the CDR3: TGTGCCAGCAGCCCCGGACTAGCGGGAACCACAGATACGCAGTATTTT. Translated: CASSPGLAGTTDTQYF.

V usage is TRBV29-1 and J usage is TRBJ2-4, with D maybe TRBD2 (5 bases). There are 11 residues in the CDR3. V was clipped by 3 bases and J by 13 bases, with 13 bases between them. Germline V gene lookup returns CDR1 SQVTM and CDR2 ANQGSEA. The CDR3 here is CSVERALAQYF. CDR3 nucleotide sequence: TGCAGCGTTGAGCGGGCGCTTGCCCAGTACTTC.

This clonotype was counted a few times. The junction departs from the called germline gene at one end, perhaps through a read error. This rearrangement joins TRBV7-2 to TRBJ1-2; 8 bases align to TRBD1. The germline CDR1 and CDR2 sequences are SGHTA and FQGNSA. This CDR3 has 15 residues. The CDR3 loop reads CASSAPGQANYGCTF. CDR3 DNA sequence: TGTGCCAGCAGCGCCCCGGGACAGGCCAACTATGGCTGCACCTTC. The full variable domain, with the rest looked up from reference TRBV7-2 and TRBJ1-2, is GAGVSQSPSNKVTEKGKDVELRCDPISGHTALYWYRQSLGQGLEFLIYFQGNSAPDKSGLPSDRFSAERTGGSVSTLTIQRTQQEDSAVYLCASSAPGQANYGCTFGSGTRLTVV.

The chain has TRBV3-1 and TRBJ2-7; the D gene is possibly TRBD2 (5 bases). CDR1 is LGHDT, CDR2 YNNKEL, per germline (reference sequence). This CDR3 region has 13 residues. V lost 3 bases, J lost 6 bases, and 12 bases lay in between. The CDR3 is CASSHSTNLEQYF. CDR3 bases: TGTGCCAGCAGCCACTCGACTAATCTCGAGCAGTACTTC.

This clonotype was seen more than once but under ten times. The chain uses TRBV15 and TRBJ2-1; maybe TRBD1 (6 bases). Trimming stripped 1 base from V and 2 bases from J, with 6 bases between. The CDR3 loop spans 14 amino acids. Germline V gene lookup returns CDR1 LNHNV and CDR2 YYDKDF (reference sequence). Here the CDR3 reads CATSRGTAYNEQFF. The CDR3 DNA sequence: TGTGCCACCAGCAGAGGGACAGCCTACAATGAGCAGTTCTTC.

The V and J genes are TRBV2 and TRBJ2-5, with TRBD2 matching over 7 bases. This CDR3 spans 16 amino acids. Germline CDR1 is SNHLY and CDR2 is FYNNEI. The J segment lost 11 bases and the V segment lost 7 bases, leaving 22 bases of the junction unmatched. The DNA of the CDR3 is TGTGCCAGCACCAACACTCCCCTGGCTAGCGGTGCGGCGCAGTACTTC. Translation gives CASTNTPLASGAAQYF.

The table lists this clonotype with many counts. The chain uses TRBV11-2 and TRBJ2-6; D unclear. The germline gives CDR1 SGHAT, CDR2 FQNNGV. CDR3 length equals 16 residues. With 2 bases removed from V and 1 base from J, the gap between germline ends came to 9 bases. The CDR3 DNA reads as TGTGCCAGCAGCTTATTACTCGGTTCTGGGGCCAACGTCCTGACTTTC. Translating it yields CASSLLLGSGANVLTF.

This chain links TRBV5-1 with TRBJ2-1; 10 positions match TRBD1. Germline CDR1 is SGHRS and CDR2 is YFSETQ. The CDR3 consists of 18 residues. V lost 4 bases and J lost 2; bases outside the gene matches: 12. The DNA for the CDR3 is TGCGCCAGCAGCCCCCTTAGTTGGGGACAGGGGACCTACAATGAGCAGTTCTTC. Its translation is CASSPLSWGQGTYNEQFF.

The V gene is TRBV6-2 or TRBV6-3, the J gene TRBJ2-7; 8 bases agree with TRBD2. This CDR3 is 15 amino acids long. The germline V gene has CDR1 MNHEY and CDR2 SVGEGT. The V gene end was trimmed by 4 bases and the J gene end by 3 bases; junction bases not matched to a gene: 8. CDR3 DNA: TGTGCCAGCAGTTCTTTAGCGGGGCACTTCTACGAGCAGTACTTC. It encodes CASSSLAGHFYEQYF.

The V gene is TRBV20-1, the J gene TRBJ2-7; either TRBD1 or TRBD2 may fit D (7 bases each). CDR1 and CDR2 (germline): DFQATT, SNEGSKA (reference sequence). The CDR3 is made up of 14 amino acids. The V end lost 1 base, the J end lost 7 bases, and 17 bases lay between the germline ends. The CDR3 sequence is CSARGAGRDSEQYF. In DNA form, the CDR3 reads TGCAGTGCTAGAGGGGCAGGGAGGGACAGTGAGCAGTACTTC.